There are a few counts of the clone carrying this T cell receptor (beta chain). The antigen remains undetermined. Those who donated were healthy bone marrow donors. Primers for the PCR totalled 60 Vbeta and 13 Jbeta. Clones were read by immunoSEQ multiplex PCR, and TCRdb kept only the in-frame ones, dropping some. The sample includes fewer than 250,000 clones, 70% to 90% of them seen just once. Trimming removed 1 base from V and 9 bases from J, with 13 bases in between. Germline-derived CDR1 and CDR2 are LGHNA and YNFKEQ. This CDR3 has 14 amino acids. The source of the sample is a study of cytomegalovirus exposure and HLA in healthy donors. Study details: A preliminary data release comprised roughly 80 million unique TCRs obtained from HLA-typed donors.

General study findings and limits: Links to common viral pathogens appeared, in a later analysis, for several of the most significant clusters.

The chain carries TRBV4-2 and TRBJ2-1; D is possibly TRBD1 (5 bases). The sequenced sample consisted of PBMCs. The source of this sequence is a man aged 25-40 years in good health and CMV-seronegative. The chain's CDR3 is CASSQGGRVAEQFF. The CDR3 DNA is TGTGCCAGCAGCCAAGGGGGCAGGGTTGCTGAGCAGTTCTTC.